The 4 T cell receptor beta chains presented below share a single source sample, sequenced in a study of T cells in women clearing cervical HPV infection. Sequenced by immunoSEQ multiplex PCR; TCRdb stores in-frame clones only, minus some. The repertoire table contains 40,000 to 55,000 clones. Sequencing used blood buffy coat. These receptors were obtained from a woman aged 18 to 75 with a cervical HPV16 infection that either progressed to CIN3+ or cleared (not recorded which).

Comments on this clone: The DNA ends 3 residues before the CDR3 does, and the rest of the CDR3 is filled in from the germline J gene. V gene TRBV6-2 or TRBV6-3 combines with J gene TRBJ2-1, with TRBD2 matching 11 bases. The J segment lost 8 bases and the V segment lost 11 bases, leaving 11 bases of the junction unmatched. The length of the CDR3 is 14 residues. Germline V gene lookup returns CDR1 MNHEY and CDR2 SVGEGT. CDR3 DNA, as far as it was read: TGTGCCCCCTTTAGCGGGGGGGGGAGGCATGAG. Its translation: CAPFSGGGRHE. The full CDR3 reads CAPFSGGGRHEQFF.

The CDR3 bases that were read are TGTGCCAGCAGCACGGGACAGGGCCAGGAGACC. Its protein product is CASSTGQGQET. The entire CDR3 is CASSTGQGQETQYF. This chain joins TRBV7-9 and TRBJ2-5; 9 bases match TRBD1. The read comes to an end 3 residues before the CDR3 does, leaving the germline J gene to fill in the end. V dropped 5 bases and J dropped 5; count of bases not matched to a gene: 6. CDR3 length equals 14 residues. CDR1 SEHNR and CDR2 FQNEAQ come from the germline V gene (reference sequence).

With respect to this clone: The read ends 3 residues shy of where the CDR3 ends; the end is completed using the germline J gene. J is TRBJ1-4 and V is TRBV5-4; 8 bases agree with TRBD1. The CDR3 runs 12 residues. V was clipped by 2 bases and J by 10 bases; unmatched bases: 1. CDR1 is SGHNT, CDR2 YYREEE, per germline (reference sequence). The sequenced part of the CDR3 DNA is TGTGCCAGCAGCTTACAGGGGGGAAAA. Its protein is CASSLQGGK. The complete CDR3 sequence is CASSLQGGKLFF.

The CDR3 reads CASSEASGGVQGHGYTF. The DNA read from the CDR3 is TGTGCCAGCAGTGAAGCTTCTGGTGGGGTACAGGGCCATGGC. This rearrangement joins TRBV6-1 to TRBJ1-2; the D gene is possibly TRBD1 (6 bases). The read halts 3 residues ahead of the CDR3 end, with the missing end drawn from the germline J gene. Trimming shortened V by 0 bases and J by 6 bases, and 20 bases separated the two germline ends. In germline, CDR1 is MNHNS, CDR2 SASEGT. The CDR3 covers 17 residues.